The 32 T cell receptor beta chains given below trace back to one sample, sequenced in a study of blood T cell repertoires in COVID-19. TCRdb's table, derived via immunoSEQ multiplex PCR, lists solely in-frame clones and lacks some. This sample has some 200,000 clones; 83% occur once, and the top ten carry about 6%. The sample comprised peripheral blood. The receptors come from a woman between 35 and 50 years old with acute or convalescent COVID-19.

DNA for the CDR3: TGTGCCACCAGTATGGGAGGGGGGGAGACCCAGTACTTC. It translates to CATSMGGGETQYF. The chain links TRBV24-1 to TRBJ2-5; weak D call: TRBD2 (7 bases). The CDR3 sequence is 13 residues long. Trimming left V 6 bases short and J 5 bases short, with 12 bases between. Per germline, CDR1 KGHDR and CDR2 SFDVKD.

The V gene is TRBV6-5, the J gene TRBJ1-3; D ambiguous. The V gene lost 0 bases and the J gene lost 0 bases, with 6 bases spanning the gap. The CDR3 is 15 amino acids. Germline CDR1 reads MNHEY; CDR2 reads SVGAGI. The CDR3 is CASSYSRSSGNTIYF. CDR3 sequence (DNA): TGTGCCAGCAGTTACTCGAGGAGCTCTGGAAACACCATATATTTT.

This sequence joins TRBV7-8 and TRBJ1-2; D gene unclear. The V gene lost 1 base and the J gene lost 3 bases, with 9 bases spanning the gap. This CDR3 has 14 amino acids. Germline CDR1 is SGHVS and CDR2 is FQNEAQ. CDR3 coding DNA: TGTGCCAGCAGCTTAGGGCCAGGTTACTATGGCTACACCTTC. Protein: CASSLGPGYYGYTF.

V is TRBV27 and J is TRBJ2-3; TRBD1 matches at 9 bases. Trimming took 7 bases from V and 5 from J; bases not matched to a gene: 7. The CDR3 extends over 14 amino acids. Germline V gene sequence: CDR1 MNHEY, CDR2 SMNVEV (reference sequence). DNA of the CDR3: TGTGCCAGCAAGGTGACAGGGGGTATAGATACGCAGTATTTT. It yields the protein CASKVTGGIDTQYF.

The chain recombines TRBV24-1 with TRBJ2-3; D is possibly TRBD2 (7 bases). Germline CDR1 reads KGHDR; CDR2 reads SFDVKD. V was cut by 6 bases and J by 7 bases, with 19 bases left in between. The CDR3 has 15 amino acids. CDR3 in DNA: TGTGCCACCAGTAATACGGGGGGCGCGGAGTATACGCAGTATTTT. Its protein is CATSNTGGAEYTQYF.

The chain recombines TRBV28 with TRBJ2-5; the D gene is possibly TRBD2 (6 bases). Trimming pared 9 bases from V and 5 bases from J, leaving 28 bases between. The CDR3 is 17 amino acids. From germline, CDR1 is MDHEN and CDR2 SYDVKM. CDR3 DNA sequence: TGTGCCAGTAAACCGCGGCAGCGGCCCTCGGAGGGGGAGACCCAGTACTTC. Amino acid sequence: CASKPRQRPSEGETQYF.

The chain employs TRBV15 and TRBJ2-7; D may be TRBD1 (6 bases). The length of the CDR3 is 13 residues. Per the germline V gene, CDR1 is LNHNV and CDR2 is YYDKDF (reference sequence). Trimming stripped 5 bases from V and 3 bases from J, with 11 bases between. This CDR3 reads CATSPRTDYEQYF. DNA for the CDR3: TGTGCCACCAGCCCCCGGACAGACTACGAGCAGTACTTC.

This clone was observed a few times. The chain recombines TRBV11-2 with TRBJ1-2; TRBD1 aligns across 7 bases. Losses at the gene ends were 6 bases for V and 4 bases for J; bases not matched to a gene: 5. The V gene's germline CDR1 is SGHAT and CDR2 FQNNGV. This CDR3 comprises 13 residues. CDR3 residues: CASSPSGGYGYTF. The DNA for the CDR3 is TGTGCCAGCAGTCCTTCAGGGGGCTATGGCTACACCTTC.

J is TRBJ2-1 and V is TRBV4-1; 13 bases map to TRBD2. Germline CDR1 and CDR2: MGHRA and YSYEKL. J lost 12 bases, V lost 2 bases, and 10 bases had no gene match. This CDR3 contains 16 residues. The CDR3 loop reads CASSQSGLAGEVGQFF. DNA for the CDR3: TGCGCCAGCAGCCAATCAGGACTAGCGGGAGAGGTCGGGCAGTTCTTC.

The genes are TRBV10-3 and TRBJ2-3, with TRBD2 as a possible D gene (7 bases). V gave up 3 bases and J gave up 5 bases, with 18 bases separating them. The CDR3 has 16 amino acids. The germline V gene encodes CDR1 ENHRY and CDR2 SYGVKD. CDR3 DNA sequence: TGTGCCATCAGTGACGGGGGGCAAGGGTTAGGAGATACGCAGTATTTT. It is translated as CAISDGGQGLGDTQYF.

The chain employs TRBV18 and TRBJ2-1; 10 bases fit TRBD2. Germline CDR1 is KGHSH and CDR2 is LQKENI. The V segment lost 2 bases and the J segment 4 bases; nucleotides outside the gene matches: 2. The CDR3 is 15 amino acids. CDR3: CASSPGLAAYNEQFF. CDR3 coding DNA: TGTGCCAGCTCACCAGGACTAGCGGCGTACAATGAGCAGTTCTTC. The full variable domain, rest sourced from reference TRBV18 and TRBJ2-1, is NAGVMQNPRHLVRRRGQEARLRCSPMKGHSHVYWYRQLPEEGLKFMVYLQKENIIDESGMPKERFSAEFPKEGPSILRIQQVVRGDSAAYFCASSPGLAAYNEQFFGPGTRLTVL.

The rearrangement joins TRBV11-1 to TRBJ1-1; 7 bases are shared with TRBD1. Per the germline V gene, CDR1 is SGHAT and CDR2 is FQDESV (reference sequence). The junction had 7 bases not matched to a gene; V was cut back by 5 bases and J by 4 bases. This CDR3 has 14 amino acids. CDR3 DNA: TGTGCCAGCAGCACAAGACAGGGACCCACTGAAGCTTTCTTT. It specifies CASSTRQGPTEAFF. Complete variable domain (other parts from reference TRBV11-1 and TRBJ1-1): EAEVAQSPRYKITEKSQAVAFWCDPISGHATLYWYRQILGQGPELLVQFQDESVVDDSQLPKDRFSAERLKGVDSTLKIQPAELGDSAMYLCASSTRQGPTEAFFGQGTRLTVV.

The chain recombines TRBV15 with TRBJ2-3; D is ambiguous. The CDR3 totals 14 residues. Germline V gives CDR1 LNHNV, CDR2 YYDKDF (reference sequence). V was pared by 0 bases and J by 1 base, with 5 bases between. CDR3 coding DNA: TGTGCCACCAGCAGAGATCGGGGCACAGATACGCAGTATTTT. This gives the protein CATSRDRGTDTQYF.

The DNA of the CDR3 is TGTGCCAGCAGTTCCCCCCCGCCGGACGAGCAGTACTTC. Translated: CASSSPPPDEQYF. The chain links TRBV6-5 to TRBJ2-7; D is unresolved. Germline assignment: CDR1 MNHEY and CDR2 SVGAGI. Trimming removed 4 bases from V and 5 bases from J, with 12 bases in between. The CDR3 runs 13 residues.

The chain uses TRBV18 and TRBJ1-1; D perhaps matches TRBD1 (5 bases). The CDR3 is 15 residues long. V lost 4 bases, J lost 0 bases, and 12 bases lay in between. The V gene's germline CDR1 is KGHSH and CDR2 LQKENI. The CDR3 bases are TGTGCCAGCTCACAGCCCAGGGCGGTGAACACTGAAGCTTTCTTT. Its protein is CASSQPRAVNTEAFF.

The chain uses TRBV7-9 and TRBJ1-2; the match to TRBD1 covers 7 bases. Trimming took 5 bases from V and 8 from J; bases not matched to a gene: 8. This CDR3 comprises 13 residues. Germline V gives CDR1 SEHNR, CDR2 FQNEAQ (reference sequence). The chain's CDR3 is CASSTPRGSGYTF. The DNA for the CDR3 is TGTGCCAGCAGCACTCCCAGGGGGAGCGGCTACACCTTC.

The chain carries TRBV5-1 and TRBJ1-3; D not resolved. V was clipped by 4 bases and J by 3 bases, with 11 bases between them. The germline V gene has CDR1 SGHRS and CDR2 YFSETQ. This CDR3 comprises 14 residues. This CDR3 is CASSPTGGGNTIYF. The CDR3 DNA follows: TGCGCCAGCAGCCCTACGGGAGGTGGAAACACCATATATTTT.

Of note for this clone: Sequence at one end of the junction differs from germline and may be a read error. The chain joins TRBV7-2 to TRBJ2-5; 9 bases align to TRBD2. CDR3 length: 13 amino acids. The germline CDR1 and CDR2 sequences are SGHTA and FQGNSA. CDR3 region: CASSIAGVETQYF. CDR3 DNA: TGTGCCAGCAGCATAGCGGGAGTAGAGACCCAGTACTTC. The full variable domain, rest sourced from reference TRBV7-2 and TRBJ2-5, is GAGVSQSPSNKVTEKGKDVELRCDPISGHTALYWYRQSLGQGLEFLIYFQGNSAPDKSGLPSDRFSAERTGGSVSTLTIQRTQQEDSAVYLCASSIAGVETQYFGPGTRLLVL.

With respect to this clone: One end of the junction fails to match germline, which may point to a read error. The chain employs TRBV27 and TRBJ2-1; TRBD2 agrees at 9 bases. The CDR3 totals 16 residues. Germline loops: CDR1 MNHEY, CDR2 SMNVEV (reference sequence). The CDR3 loop reads CASSISSGRIHNEQFF. The CDR3 coding sequence is TGTGCCAGCAGTATATCCAGCGGGAGGATCCACAATGAGCAGTTCTTC.

The chain is built from TRBV19 and TRBJ2-2; 8 positions agree with TRBD1. Germline trimming cut 5 bases from V and 7 bases from J; bases unmatched to any gene: 6. Per germline, CDR1 LNHDA and CDR2 SQIVND (reference sequence). This CDR3 contains 14 residues. CDR3 sequence reads: CASSVSGGHGELFF. CDR3 nucleotides: TGTGCCAGTAGTGTGTCAGGGGGCCACGGGGAGCTGTTTTTT.

The V gene is TRBV10-3, the J gene TRBJ1-3, with 10 bases that match TRBD1. Germline V gene sequence: CDR1 ENHRY, CDR2 SYGVKD. V dropped 6 bases and J dropped 4; count of bases not matched to a gene: 21. The CDR3 sequence is 20 residues long. The CDR3 reads CAISDRGRQDLGALGNTIYF. DNA for the CDR3: TGTGCCATCAGCGACAGGGGGCGCCAGGACCTTGGCGCCTTAGGAAACACCATATATTTT.

The chain carries TRBV7-9 and TRBJ2-5; 15 nucleotides line up with TRBD2. CDR1 and CDR2 from the germline V gene are SEHNR and FQNEAQ (reference sequence). This CDR3 is 16 amino acids long. Trimming at V came to 6 bases and at J to 4 bases, leaving 6 bases not matched to a gene. Here the CDR3 reads CASSRGTSGGIETQYF. CDR3 DNA sequence: TGTGCCAGCAGTCGAGGGACTAGCGGGGGGATAGAGACCCAGTACTTC.

The chain is built from TRBV4-1 and TRBJ1-2; D is uncertain. Trimming pared 1 base from V and 1 base from J, leaving 16 bases between. The CDR3 spans 17 residues. Germline V gene lookup returns CDR1 MGHRA and CDR2 YSYEKL. In DNA form, the CDR3 reads TGCGCCAGCAGCCAAGGGGAGAGGCAGACCTTTAACTATGGCTACACCTTC. Protein sequence: CASSQGERQTFNYGYTF.

The chain carries TRBV24-1 and TRBJ2-2, with 9 bases fitting TRBD2. This CDR3 is 16 amino acids long. After removal of 4 bases from V and 1 base from J, the junction contained 3 bases not matched to a gene. Per the germline V gene, CDR1 is KGHDR and CDR2 is SFDVKD. CDR3 sequence: CATSEAGGMNTGELFF. CDR3 bases: TGTGCCACCAGTGAGGCGGGGGGGATGAACACCGGGGAGCTGTTTTTT.

V usage is TRBV27 and J usage is TRBJ1-1; TRBD1 matches at 7 bases. V lost 3 bases to trimming and J lost 5 bases; unmatched junction nucleotides: 12. The CDR3 sequence is 16 residues long. Germline assignment: CDR1 MNHEY and CDR2 SMNVEV (reference sequence). Here the CDR3 reads CASSLHDRAQRTEAFF. CDR3 sequence (DNA): TGTGCCAGCAGTTTGCATGACAGGGCTCAAAGGACTGAAGCTTTCTTT.

This clone appeared once. This chain links TRBV5-1 with TRBJ2-3; D unclear. CDR1 is SGHRS, CDR2 YFSETQ, per germline. The CDR3 has 16 residues. Trimming pared 3 bases from V and 0 bases from J, leaving 14 bases between. The CDR3 loop is CASSSPPSFSTDTQYF. In DNA form, the CDR3 reads TGCGCCAGCAGCTCCCCTCCTAGTTTTAGCACAGATACGCAGTATTTT.

This clone was detected only once. The J gene is TRBJ2-7, the V gene TRBV28, with 8 bases identical to TRBD1. CDR1 is MDHEN, CDR2 SYDVKM, per germline. J lost 4 bases, V lost 2 bases, and 16 bases had no gene match. This CDR3 spans 18 amino acids. The CDR3 nucleotides read TGTGCCAGCAGTTTAGATCATTCTCCGAGACAGGGGACGTACGAGCAGTACTTC. Its translation: CASSLDHSPRQGTYEQYF.

The genes are TRBV7-8 and TRBJ2-7; D may be TRBD2 (6 bases). This CDR3 is built from 13 residues. V shed 5 bases and J shed 3 bases, with 11 bases lying between them. Looked up from germline, CDR1 is SGHVS and CDR2 is FQNEAQ. CDR3 nucleotide sequence: TGTGCCAGCAGCCAAGGGCGGGACTACGAGCAGTACTTC. Translation: CASSQGRDYEQYF. Drawing the rest from reference TRBV7-8 and TRBJ2-7, the complete variable domain is GAGVSQSPRYKVAKRGQDVALRCDPISGHVSLFWYQQALGQGPEFLTYFQNEAQLDKSGLPSDRFFAERPEGSVSTLKIQRTQQEDSAVYLCASSQGRDYEQYFGPGTRLTVT.

The count of this clone is one. The chain employs TRBV5-6 and TRBJ2-1; 10 bases are shared with TRBD2. The CDR3 runs 16 residues. V was clipped by 4 bases and J by 4 bases; unmatched bases: 8. CDR1 SGHDT and CDR2 YYEEEE come from the germline V gene. CDR3 amino acids: CASSTGALAGYNEQFF. The CDR3 DNA sequence: TGTGCCAGCAGCACGGGGGCACTAGCGGGATACAATGAGCAGTTCTTC. Filled out from reference TRBV5-6 and TRBJ2-1, the complete variable domain reads DAGVTQSPTHLIKTRGQQVTLRCSPKSGHDTVSWYQQALGQGPQFIFQYYEEEERQRGNFPDRFSGHQFPNYSSELNVNALLLGDSALYLCASSTGALAGYNEQFFGPGTRLTVL.

This clone was counted a single time. The chain is built from TRBV6-5 and TRBJ1-4; maybe TRBD1 (6 bases). CDR1 and CDR2 from the germline V gene are MNHEY and SVGAGI. Trimming took 8 bases from V and 5 from J, leaving 12 bases between them. CDR3 length: 13 residues. The CDR3 DNA follows: TGTGCCAGCGGGTACCAGGGGAATGAAAAACTGTTTTTT. Translation: CASGYQGNEKLFF.

The chain joins TRBV5-4 to TRBJ2-3; no clear D. Trimming pared 0 bases from V and 6 bases from J, leaving 8 bases between. The germline V gene encodes CDR1 SGHNT and CDR2 YYREEE (reference sequence). The CDR3 sequence is 13 residues long. The CDR3 region is CASSLASRDTQYF. For the CDR3, the DNA is TGTGCCAGCAGCTTGGCTAGTAGGGATACGCAGTATTTT.

V is TRBV13 and J is TRBJ2-7; 10 bases map to TRBD2. CDR3 length: 16 amino acids. Per germline, CDR1 PRHDT and CDR2 FYEKMQ (reference sequence). Unmatched junction bases numbered 2, after V lost 0 bases and J lost 0 bases. CDR3 sequence (DNA): TGTGCCAGCAGCTTAGGGTCTAGCGGGAGCTCCTACGAGCAGTACTTC. As protein: CASSLGSSGSSYEQYF.